This TCR beta chain comes out of a study of blood T cells in healthy people across ages. Points from the study as a whole: Age brought a roughly linear fall in TCR beta diversity measured per million T cells. Unsorted PBMCs prevented conclusive naive versus antigen-experienced comparison.

Germline CDR1 is SGHTA and CDR2 is FQGNSA. The V end lost 5 bases, the J end lost 0 bases, and 9 bases lay between the germline ends. This CDR3 has 14 residues. For the second PCR, which ran for 7 to 11 cycles, a sample-barcoded 5' primer and a J-beta primer mix were used. All cDNA molecules were each tagged by a template-switch adaptor with 12 random nucleotides. TCRdb reprocessed the 5' RACE reads with MiXCR, giving one entry per CDR3 protein. The sample contains more than 1,400,000 distinct CDR3 sequences, 42% of which appear only once. About this clonotype: No antigen is known for it.

The sequenced sample was blood. The receptor was isolated from a woman between 18 and 30 years old in good health. The genes are TRBV7-2 and TRBJ2-3; no firm D call. In nucleotides, the CDR3 is TGTGCCAGCAGCCCTGTAATAAGCACAGATACGCAGTATTTT. Encoded protein: CASSPVISTDTQYF.